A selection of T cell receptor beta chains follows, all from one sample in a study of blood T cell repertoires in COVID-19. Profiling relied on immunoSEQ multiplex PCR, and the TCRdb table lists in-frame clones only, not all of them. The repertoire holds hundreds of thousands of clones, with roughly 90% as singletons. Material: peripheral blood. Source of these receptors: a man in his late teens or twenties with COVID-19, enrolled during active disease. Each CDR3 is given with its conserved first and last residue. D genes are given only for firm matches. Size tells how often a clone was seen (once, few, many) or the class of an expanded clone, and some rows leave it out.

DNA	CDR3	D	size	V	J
TGCGCCAGCAGCTTGGCTAGCGGGATGGAAGAGACCCAGTACTTC	CASSLASGMEETQYF	TRBD2	NA	TRBV5-1	TRBJ2-5
TGTGCCAGCAGGTCTCCGGGACAGGGGCCCTATAATTCACCCCTCCACTTT	CASRSPGQGPYNSPLHF	TRBD1	NA	TRBV27	TRBJ1-6
TGTGCCAGCAAGGAACTAGGGGGCACTGAAGCTTTCTTT	CASKELGGTEAFF	NA	once	TRBV2	TRBJ1-1
TGTGCCACCAGTGATGGGACACTAGAGACCCAGTACTTC	CATSDGTLETQYF	NA	NA	TRBV24-1	TRBJ2-5
TGTGCCAGCAGCCAAGCCCATATGGGGGGGCTTGGAAACACCATATATTTT	CASSQAHMGGLGNTIYF	NA	NA	TRBV3-1/TRBV3-2	TRBJ1-3
TGTGCCAGCAGCTTCCTTTCCGGTAACCTATACAATGAGCAGTTCTTC	CASSFLSGNLYNEQFF	NA	NA	TRBV11-2	TRBJ2-1
TGTGCCAGCAGCCCGGGACAGGGAGAGACCCAGTACTTC	CASSPGQGETQYF	TRBD1	NA	TRBV7-9	TRBJ2-5
TGTGCCAGCAGCTTAGAGAGGAGCTCCGATACGCAGTATTTT	CASSLERSSDTQYF	NA	NA	TRBV7-8	TRBJ2-3
TGTGCCAGCAGTTTCCGTGAAAAACTGTTTTTT	CASSFREKLFF	NA	NA	TRBV28	TRBJ1-4
TGTGCCAGCAGCACGGAACAGGGAATCTATGGCTACACCTTC	CASSTEQGIYGYTF	NA	once	TRBV11-3	TRBJ1-2
TGCGCCAGCAGTGACCCGCCTAGCGGGGGCCAACAAGAGACCCAGTACTTC	CASSDPPSGGQQETQYF	TRBD2	NA	TRBV10-1	TRBJ2-5
TGTGCCAGCCGTCCGAGGGCTCTTAACTATGGCTACACCTTC	CASRPRALNYGYTF	NA	NA	TRBV2	TRBJ1-2
TGTGCCAGCAGTACCGAGTCCCGACTACCCCAGTACTTC	CASSTESRLPQYF	NA	NA	TRBV27	TRBJ2-5
TGTGCCAGCTCATCTCAAACCGGGACAGGCTATGGCTACACCTTC	CASSSQTGTGYGYTF	TRBD1	few	TRBV18	TRBJ1-2
TGTGCCAGCAGCGCGTTCTGGGACACTGAGCAGTTCTTC	CASSAFWDTEQFF	NA	once	TRBV5-6	TRBJ2-1
TGTGCCAGCAGTTCATCCAGGGGGAGAGATAACTATGGCTACACCTTC	CASSSSRGRDNYGYTF	TRBD1	NA	TRBV6-2/TRBV6-3	TRBJ1-2
TGTGCCAGTACTATTGTTGACAGTTACACCGGGGAGCTGTTTTTT	CASTIVDSYTGELFF	NA	NA	TRBV19	TRBJ2-2
TGTGCCAGCAGTTACGCGGGTTCCTACGAGCAGTACTTC	CASSYAGSYEQYF	NA	NA	TRBV6-5	TRBJ2-7
TGTGCCAGCAGCTTAGATCGGGCTAGCGGAGCCCACTACGAGCAGTACTTC	CASSLDRASGAHYEQYF	TRBD2	NA	TRBV11-3	TRBJ2-7
TGTGCCAGTACCCCAGGATTCGGGATGAACACTGAAGCTTTCTTT	CASTPGFGMNTEAFF	NA	NA	TRBV19	TRBJ1-1
TGTGCCAGCAGTGAAGGGTGGTACAGGATAGGGAACGAGCAGTACTTC	CASSEGWYRIGNEQYF	NA	NA	TRBV6-1	TRBJ2-7
TGTGCCAGCAGTGATAGGAGGTGGAACTACAATGAGCAGTTCTTC	CASSDRRWNYNEQFF	NA	NA	TRBV25-1	TRBJ2-1
TGTGCCAGCAGCAACGGACAGAGACCTACCTACGAGCAGTACTTC	CASSNGQRPTYEQYF	NA	NA	TRBV6-5	TRBJ2-7
TGTGCCAGCAGCTCGACAGGGGGCATCCACGAGCAGTACTTC	CASSSTGGIHEQYF	TRBD1	NA	TRBV3-1/TRBV3-2	TRBJ2-7
TGTGCCAGCAGTGAAGAGGGGGGGAGCTCCTACGAGCAGTACTTC	CASSEEGGSSYEQYF	NA	NA	TRBV2	TRBJ2-7
TGTGCCAGTGCTACCCTTACAGGGCACTATGGCTACACCTTC	CASATLTGHYGYTF	NA	NA	TRBV27	TRBJ1-2
TGTGCCAGCAGCCAACGGGATCCCCCCAATTGGGAGCAGTTCTTC	CASSQRDPPNWEQFF	NA	NA	TRBV3-1/TRBV3-2	TRBJ2-1
TGTGCCTGGAGTAGGAGATCTGGAAACACCATATATTTT	CAWSRRSGNTIYF	NA	NA	TRBV30	TRBJ1-3
TGTGCCAGCAGTCAGCAGGGCTACGAGCAGTACTTC	CASSQQGYEQYF	NA	NA	TRBV12-3/TRBV12-4	TRBJ2-7
TGTGCCAGCAGTTTAGAATCTAGCAGCTCAAATGAGCAGTTCTTC	CASSLESSSSNEQFF	NA	NA	TRBV27	TRBJ2-1
TGTGCCAGCAGCGTCGGGGGCGGGAGGGACTACAATGAGCAGTTCTTC	CASSVGGGRDYNEQFF	TRBD2	once	TRBV9	TRBJ2-1
TGTGCCAGCAGTTTGACTGGGAGACTAGCGGAGCAGTACTTC	CASSLTGRLAEQYF	TRBD2	few	TRBV6-5	TRBJ2-7
TGTGCCTGGAATCGAGTGGGGGGGGATGGCTACACCTTC	CAWNRVGGDGYTF	NA	NA	TRBV30	TRBJ1-2
TGCAGTGCTAGTGCAGGACTAGCGGGGGAGGATGAGCAGTTCTTC	CSASAGLAGEDEQFF	TRBD2	NA	TRBV20-1	TRBJ2-1
TGTGCCAGCAGTGAGGGCCTTAGCACAGATACGCAGTATTTT	CASSEGLSTDTQYF	NA	NA	TRBV6-4	TRBJ2-3
TGTGCCAGCAGAAGGCAAGCGGGGTCCTACGAGCAGTACTTC	CASRRQAGSYEQYF	TRBD2	NA	TRBV27	TRBJ2-7
TGTGCCAGCAGCTATGGACAGGGCAGTGAGCAGTTCTTC	CASSYGQGSEQFF	TRBD1	NA	TRBV7-2	TRBJ2-1
TGTGCCAGCAGCCGGGGACTAGCGGTCACCGGGGAGCTGTTTTTT	CASSRGLAVTGELFF	TRBD2	NA	TRBV7-6	TRBJ2-2
TGTGCCAGTAGTATAGAGTCTGCCGGACAGGGTTACTATGGCTACACCTTC	CASSIESAGQGYYGYTF	TRBD1	once	TRBV19	TRBJ1-2
TGTGCCAGCAGTTACTGGACAGCTTCTGGAAACACCATATATTTT	CASSYWTASGNTIYF	NA	NA	TRBV6-5	TRBJ1-3
TGTGCCAGCAGCGCGACAGGACTTAGCAATCAGCCCCAGCATTTT	CASSATGLSNQPQHF	NA	NA	TRBV9	TRBJ1-5
TGTGCCAGCAGCCTATCGGCAGGGGACACCGGGGAGCTGTTTTTT	CASSLSAGDTGELFF	NA	few	TRBV7-9	TRBJ2-2
TGCAGCGTTGAAGGCCGAGGGAGTTACAATGAGCAGTTCTTC	CSVEGRGSYNEQFF	NA	NA	TRBV29-1	TRBJ2-1
TGTGCCAGCAGTGAGGAGGGAGAGGGCCAGCCCCAGCATTTT	CASSEEGEGQPQHF	NA	NA	TRBV2	TRBJ1-5
TGTGCCAGCAGCTTGGGGACTCGGTACGAGCAGTACTTC	CASSLGTRYEQYF	NA	NA	TRBV7-9	TRBJ2-7
TGTGCCAGCTCAACAGGGGGCAGGACAGATACGCAGTATTTT	CASSTGGRTDTQYF	TRBD1	NA	TRBV18	TRBJ2-3
TGTGCCAGCAGCTTCCGGGGTCTGGGAGGAAACACCATATATTTT	CASSFRGLGGNTIYF	NA	NA	TRBV3-1/TRBV3-2	TRBJ1-3
TGTGCCAGCAGCTCAGTCGACAGGGCAGAGACCCAGTACTTC	CASSSVDRAETQYF	TRBD1	NA	TRBV5-4	TRBJ2-5
TGCGCCAGCAGCTTGGCCGGACAGGGGAGCACTGGGGCCAACGTCCTGACTTTC	CASSLAGQGSTGANVLTF	TRBD1	NA	TRBV5-1	TRBJ2-6